This TCR beta chain was retrieved from a study of cytomegalovirus exposure and HLA in healthy donors. The study sampled nominally healthy donors, though unrecorded immune exposures were likely. Study-wide results and limits: In an earlier analysis, productive rearrangement rates for most beta V segments clustered near 87% or 30%.

PCR involved 60 Vbeta and 13 Jbeta primers. Clones were read by immunoSEQ multiplex PCR, and TCRdb kept only the in-frame ones, dropping some. The data contain about 89,000 clones, roughly three quarters of them singletons. Regarding this clone: Antigen specificity is unknown.

Sequenced input: PBMCs. The receptor was isolated from a young man in good health and CMV-seronegative.

The CDR3 reads CASSQEVATGITEAFF. In DNA form, the CDR3 reads TGCGCCAGCAGCCAAGAGGTTGCGACAGGGATCACTGAAGCTTTCTTT. This chain connects TRBV4-3 to TRBJ1-1, with 7 bases aligning to TRBD1. Trimming at V came to 0 bases and at J to 4 bases, leaving 8 bases not matched to a gene. This CDR3 is 16 amino acids long. Germline CDR1 LGHNA, CDR2 YSLEER.